This passage covers 5 T cell receptor beta chains from one sample sequenced in a study of cytomegalovirus exposure and HLA in healthy donors. The PCR had 60 Vbeta and 13 Jbeta primers. Measured with immunoSEQ multiplex PCR; TCRdb has only the in-frame clones, and not every one. This table has roughly 190,000 clones, roughly four fifths appearing once. The sample was PBMCs. All receptors derive from a man in his forties or fifties in good health and CMV-seropositive.

The V call is TRBV28, the J call TRBJ2-1, with 7 bases matching TRBD2. V trimming: 5 bases; J trimming: 0 bases; junction bases outside the gene matches: 13. This CDR3 is 18 amino acids long. Per the germline V gene, CDR1 is MDHEN and CDR2 is SYDVKM. CDR3 in DNA: TGTGCCAGCAGTCCTCCGACTAGCCCGGCGAGCTCCTACAATGAGCAGTTCTTC. It yields the protein CASSPPTSPASSYNEQFF.

The V gene is TRBV29-1, the J gene TRBJ2-1, with 7 bases fitting TRBD2. With 7 bases clipped from V and 0 bases from J, the junction kept 3 bases outside the gene matches. Germline loops: CDR1 SQVTM, CDR2 ANQGSEA. There are 13 residues in the CDR3. CDR3: CSGAGFSYNEQFF. The CDR3 DNA sequence: TGCAGCGGAGCGGGGTTCTCCTACAATGAGCAGTTCTTC.

The V and J genes are TRBV27 and TRBJ2-7; 11 bases fit TRBD2. V lost 6 bases to trimming and J lost 4 bases; unmatched junction nucleotides: 14. The germline gives CDR1 MNHEY, CDR2 SMNVEV (reference sequence). The CDR3 totals 17 residues. The CDR3 nucleotides are TGTGCCAGCAGGCAGGGGATAGCGGGAGGGGAGATTTACGAGCAGTACTTC. It encodes CASRQGIAGGEIYEQYF.

The chain combines TRBV7-6 with TRBJ1-4; D possibly corresponds to TRBD1 (6 bases). Germline V gene lookup returns CDR1 SGHVS and CDR2 FNYEAQ. The ends were cut back, 5 bases at V and 5 bases at J, with 9 bases in the middle. This CDR3 has 13 residues. This CDR3 is CASSQDRNEKLFF. In DNA form, the CDR3 reads TGTGCCAGCAGCCAAGACAGGAATGAAAAACTGTTTTTT.

The rearrangement joins TRBV6-1 to TRBJ2-5; D ambiguous. The CDR3 covers 14 residues. Germline CDR1 reads MNHNS; CDR2 reads SASEGT. V was cut by 6 bases and J by 0 bases, with 11 bases left in between. The CDR3 is CASRPPRDQETQYF. The CDR3 region has the DNA TGTGCCAGCAGGCCCCCACGGGACCAAGAGACCCAGTACTTC.